This TCR beta chain was captured by sequencing in a study of blood T cell repertoires in COVID-19 (TCRdb year 2020). General notes on the study: Collaborator samples came from the United States, Italy and Spain and covered acute and convalescent phases of COVID-19. The material from the prospective study consisted of cDNA or gDNA derived from T cells, B-cell-depleted T cells, or PBMCs. Deeply sampled blood TCRbeta repertoires from subjects exposed to, actively infected with, or recovered from COVID-19 were included in the dataset. The repertoires were made available in a free public database intended to serve as a resource for research on the immune response to SARS-CoV-2. The samples were drawn from two sources: the first 160 participants of the ongoing ImmuneRACE study, and over 950 subjects contributed by 6 global collaborators. Sample metadata almost always included a de-identified subject ID, COVID-19 status, age in years and sex. Where HLA class I and class II types were available, the types were taken from metadata supplied by the sample provider, not from assay-based typing.

TCRbeta CDR3 regions were amplified from genomic DNA using the immunoSEQ Assay, a bias-controlled multiplex PCR. The study's processing was this. The number of nucleated cells in each sample was estimated from the amplification of reference gene primers within the assay. Sequence reads were collapsed and filtered to measure the absolute abundance of every unique TCRbeta CDR3 rearrangement. For each sample, productive Simpson clonality was calculated as the square root of Simpson's diversity index over productive rearrangements. The table was pulled from immuneACCESS by TCRdb, which kept in-frame rearrangements only. Such tables lose some clones; where checked, under half of the loss comes from unresolved V genes, and the rest has no known cause. V and J calls and clone size follow that table, whereas D and trimming were derived from the DNA. This sample holds about 120,000 clones; about nine tenths were observed only once. The leading ten clones occupy approximately 4.3% of the sample.

Each collaborating institution followed its own protocols to collect whole blood in K2EDTA tubes. Collaborator samples were shipped for TCRbeta analysis as frozen whole blood, isolated PBMCs, or DNA extracted from either sample type. Study-wide conclusions, independent of this receptor: Clinical and demographic metadata were provided uncurated, with the amount varying by source and participant.

With respect to this clone: No cognate antigen has been identified for it. The sample holds no much larger clone one base away, and base qualities are not on file.

The material sequenced was peripheral blood. This receptor was taken from a man in his forties with acute or convalescent COVID-19.

The CDR3: CASSMTGGNTIYF. Here is the DNA: TGTGCCAGCAGCATGACAGGGGGAAACACCATATATTTT. Recombination connected TRBV3-1 (or the pseudogene TRBV3-2) to TRBJ1-3, with 7 middle bases fitting TRBD1. The germline V gene (reference sequence) supplies CDR1 LGHDT and CDR2 YNNKEL. Including cysteine and phenylalanine, the CDR3 has 13 amino acids. Of all the DNA, just the CDR3 is kept, 39 bases in frame from base 1. Compared with germline, V lacks 5 bases and J lacks 4 bases; bases without a gene match: 2.